The 3 T cell receptor beta chains below come from one sample, sequenced in a study of T cell changes during pregnancy in multiple sclerosis. Assay used: immunoSEQ multiplex PCR; TCRdb lists only in-frame clones, some missing. The sample records about 110,000 clones, approximately 93% being singletons. The sample consisted of peripheral blood, taken after pregnancy. Every receptor here comes from a female donor with multiple sclerosis, enrolled in a pregnancy study.

The rearrangement joins TRBV2 to TRBJ1-4; D not resolved. CDR1 is SNHLY and CDR2 is FYNNEI in the germline V gene. This CDR3 region has 11 residues. V lost 3 bases to trimming and J lost 11 bases, with 7 bases between them. DNA for the CDR3: TGTGCCAGCAGTGAGGAGGCGAAACTGTTTTTT. Translating it yields CASSEEAKLFF.

The J gene is TRBJ1-1, the V gene TRBV25-1; 9 bases align to TRBD1. Per the germline V gene, CDR1 is MGHDK and CDR2 is SYGVNS. The CDR3 length is 13 residues. V dropped 6 bases and J dropped 4; count of bases not matched to a gene: 3. The CDR3 nucleotides are TGTGCCAGCAGGGGACAGGGAGGCACTGAAGCTTTCTTT. This sequence encodes CASRGQGGTEAFF. The full variable domain, with the rest looked up from reference TRBV25-1 and TRBJ1-1, is EADIYQTPRYLVIGTGKKITLECSQTMGHDKMYWYQQDPGMELHLIHYSYGVNSTEKGDLSSESTVSRIRTEHFPLTLESARPSHTSQYLCASRGQGGTEAFFGQGTRLTVV.

Only one count was recorded for this clone. The chain couples TRBV6-4 to TRBJ2-7; TRBD1 agrees at 11 bases. Germline-derived CDR1 and CDR2 are MRHNA and SNTAGT. J was trimmed by 4 bases and V by 6 bases; bases with no gene match: 2. This CDR3 contains 13 residues. The CDR3 region has the DNA TGTGCCAGCAGCCGGGACAGGGGGTACGAGCAGTACTTC. Translation gives CASSRDRGYEQYF.